Listed below are T cell receptor beta chains from one sample, sequenced in a study of T cell repertoires in cytomegalovirus infection. One entry per CDR3 protein, called by TCRdb with MiXCR from the reads. The sample yields approximately 74,000 distinct CDR3 sequences, roughly 37% seen once. Their antigens remain unidentified. Here the sequenced sample was CD8+ T cells from cultured PBMCs, taken from culture after CMV antigen stimulation. The receptor source for this set is a human donor in good health (CMV status not recorded). Some clones in this sample may be carry-over from other donors' samples. The CDR3 runs from the conserved cysteine through the conserved F or W. D genes are given only for firm matches. Clone sizes are given selectively: once, few, many, or a class where the clone is expanded.

>TRBJ2-3|NA|TRBV6-1|NA
CASSSGPLPDTQYF
TGTGCCAGCAGCTCAGGACCGTTGCCAGATACGCAGTATTTT
>TRBJ1-3|TRBD1|TRBV28|NA
CASRPDRVIGNTIYF
TGTGCCAGCAGACCGGACAGGGTGATAGGAAACACCATATATTTT
>TRBJ1-3|NA|TRBV7-2|NA
CASRPSTSDSGNTIYF
TGTGCCAGCAGACCCTCAACGTCCGACTCTGGAAACACCATATATTTT
>TRBJ2-2|TRBD2|TRBV7-2|NA
CASSLGLAGGYGGELFF
TGTGCCAGCAGCTTGGGGCTAGCGGGGGGGTACGGCGGGGAGCTGTTTTTT
>TRBJ2-1|TRBD2|TRBV12-3/TRBV12-4|few
CASSFGLAGGSSYNEQFF
TGTGCCAGCAGTTTTGGACTAGCGGGGGGCAGCTCCTACAATGAGCAGTTCTTC
>TRBJ2-5|TRBD2|TRBV3-1|NA
CASSPLWTSGSDEETQYF
TGTGCCAGCAGCCCCCTATGGACTAGCGGGTCGGATGAAGAGACCCAGTACTTC
>TRBJ2-7|NA|TRBV27|NA
CASSPGGGGQSYEQYF
TGTGCCAGCAGTCCGGGTGGAGGGGGGCAATCCTACGAGCAGTACTTC
>TRBJ2-5|NA|TRBV25-1|many
CATKRGVATQYF
TGTGCCACCAAAAGGGGGGTAGCGACCCAGTACTTC
>TRBJ2-3|NA|TRBV19|NA
CASSIQEGPDTQYF
TGTGCCAGTAGTATTCAAGAGGGACCAGATACGCAGTATTTT
>TRBJ1-5|NA|TRBV7-2|many
CASSAGVYGNQPQHF
TGTGCCAGCTCAGCCGGGGTCTATGGCAATCAGCCCCAGCATTTT
>TRBJ2-5|NA|TRBV9|NA
CASSVARDQETQYF
TGTGCCAGCAGCGTAGCCAGGGATCAAGAGACCCAGTACTTC
>TRBJ1-5|NA|TRBV24-1|NA
CATSDSGDEAQHF
TGTGCCACCAGTGATTCCGGGGACGAGGCCCAGCATTTT
>TRBJ2-1|NA|TRBV7-6|NA
CASSLDPIYSGPQYNEQFF
TGTGCCAGCAGCTTAGACCCTATATATTCCGGACCGCAGTACAATGAGCAGTTCTTC
>TRBJ1-1|NA|TRBV4-1|few
CASSQEAMNTEAFF
TGCGCCAGCAGCCAAGAGGCAATGAACACTGAAGCTTTCTTT
>TRBJ2-3|NA|TRBV11-2|NA
CASSLEQGLPDTQYF
TGTGCCAGCAGCTTAGAACAGGGTCTCCCAGATACGCAGTATTTT
>TRBJ2-1|NA|TRBV7-8|few
CASSLAPETEFF
TGTGCCAGCAGCTTAGCGCCCGAAACCGAGTTCTTC
>TRBJ2-1|NA|TRBV15|NA
CATSKLDNEQFF
TGTGCCACCAGCAAACTAGACAATGAGCAGTTCTTC
>TRBJ2-2|TRBD2|TRBV10-3|few
CAISPLTSGESNTGELFF
TGTGCCATCAGCCCTCTGACTAGCGGGGAGTCGAACACCGGGGAGCTGTTTTTT
>TRBJ2-1|NA|TRBV14|NA
CASSPSPLGGLNFYNEQFF
TGTGCCAGCAGCCCGTCCCCCCTAGGGGGGCTTAACTTCTACAATGAGCAGTTCTTC
>TRBJ2-2|NA|TRBV6-5|NA
CASSYSGEGTGELFF
TGTGCCAGCAGTTATTCAGGGGAAGGCACCGGGGAGCTGTTTTTT
>TRBJ1-2|NA|TRBV5-6|few
CASRTWGDGYGYTF
TGTGCCAGCAGAACCTGGGGGGACGGCTATGGCTACACCTTC
>TRBJ2-7|NA|TRBV7-2|NA
CASSLSTYEQYF
TGTGCCAGCAGCCTATCCACCTACGAGCAGTACTTC
>TRBJ2-5|NA|TRBV29-1|NA
CSVEPGRRQETQYF
TGCAGCGTGGAGCCGGGACGGAGACAAGAGACCCAGTACTTC
>TRBJ1-1|NA|TRBV4-1|NA
CASSQVQGNTEAFF
TGCGCCAGCAGCCAAGTACAGGGGAACACTGAAGCTTTCTTT
>TRBJ1-2|NA|TRBV4-1|NA
CASSQDGTERVYGYTF
TGCGCCAGCAGCCAAGATGGGACTGAACGAGTCTATGGCTACACCTTC
>TRBJ1-1|NA|TRBV12-5|NA
CASGSLIGEAFF
TGTGCTAGTGGTTCCCTCATAGGGGAAGCTTTCTTT
>TRBJ2-3|NA|TRBV6-1|NA
CASSEQGLSTDTQYF
TGTGCCAGCAGTGAACAGGGTCTCAGCACAGATACGCAGTATTTT
>TRBJ2-1|NA|TRBV7-6|NA
CASSLAGASSYNEQFF
TGTGCCAGCAGCTTAGCGGGGGCCAGCTCCTACAATGAGCAGTTCTTC
>TRBJ1-1|TRBD1|TRBV20-1|once
CSARGDRENTEAFF
TGCAGTGCTAGAGGGGACAGGGAAAACACTGAAGCTTTCTTT
>TRBJ2-1|NA|TRBV6-4|NA
CASSDTRRGLGNEQFF
TGTGCCAGCAGTGACACACGCCGGGGGCTCGGCAATGAGCAGTTCTTC